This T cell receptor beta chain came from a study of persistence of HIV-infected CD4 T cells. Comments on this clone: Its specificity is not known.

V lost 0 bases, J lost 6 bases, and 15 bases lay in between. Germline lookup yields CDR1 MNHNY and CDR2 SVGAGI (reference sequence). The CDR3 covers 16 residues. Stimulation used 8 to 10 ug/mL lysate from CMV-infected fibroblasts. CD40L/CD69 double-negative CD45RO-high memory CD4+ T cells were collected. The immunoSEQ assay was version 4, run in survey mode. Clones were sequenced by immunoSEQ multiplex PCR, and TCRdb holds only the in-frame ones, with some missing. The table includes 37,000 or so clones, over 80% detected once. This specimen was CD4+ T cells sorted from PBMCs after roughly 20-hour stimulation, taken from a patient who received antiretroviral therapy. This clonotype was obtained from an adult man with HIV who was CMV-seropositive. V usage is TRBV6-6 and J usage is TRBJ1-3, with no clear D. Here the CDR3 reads CASSYSISQDVNTIYF. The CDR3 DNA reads TGTGCCAGCAGTTACTCGATAAGTCAGGACGTAAACACCATATATTTT.